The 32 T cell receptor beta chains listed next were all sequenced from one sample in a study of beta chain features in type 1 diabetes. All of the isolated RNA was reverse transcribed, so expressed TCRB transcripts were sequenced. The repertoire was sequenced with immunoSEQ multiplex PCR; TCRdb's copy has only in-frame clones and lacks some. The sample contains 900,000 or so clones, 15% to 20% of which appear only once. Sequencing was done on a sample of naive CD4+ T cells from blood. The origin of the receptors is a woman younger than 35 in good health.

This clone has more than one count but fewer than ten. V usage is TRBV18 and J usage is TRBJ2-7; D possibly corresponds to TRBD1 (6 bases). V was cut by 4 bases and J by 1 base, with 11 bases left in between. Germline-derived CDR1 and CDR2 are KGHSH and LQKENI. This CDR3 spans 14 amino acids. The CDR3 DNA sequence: TGTGCCAGCTCACGACCAGGGGTATCCTACGAGCAGTACTTC. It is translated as CASSRPGVSYEQYF.

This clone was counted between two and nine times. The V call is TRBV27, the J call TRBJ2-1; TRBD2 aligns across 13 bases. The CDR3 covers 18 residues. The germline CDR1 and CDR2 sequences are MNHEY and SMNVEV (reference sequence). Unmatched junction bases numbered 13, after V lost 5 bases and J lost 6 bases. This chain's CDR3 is CASSPRRTSGSSGNEQFF. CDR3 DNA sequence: TGTGCCAGCAGTCCCAGGCGGACTAGCGGGAGCTCAGGCAATGAGCAGTTCTTC.

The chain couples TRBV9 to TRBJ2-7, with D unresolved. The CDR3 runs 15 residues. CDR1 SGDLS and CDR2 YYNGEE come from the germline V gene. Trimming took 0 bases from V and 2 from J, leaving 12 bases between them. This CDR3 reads CASSVGRSGAYEQYF. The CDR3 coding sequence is TGTGCCAGCAGCGTAGGACGGTCTGGGGCCTACGAGCAGTACTTC.

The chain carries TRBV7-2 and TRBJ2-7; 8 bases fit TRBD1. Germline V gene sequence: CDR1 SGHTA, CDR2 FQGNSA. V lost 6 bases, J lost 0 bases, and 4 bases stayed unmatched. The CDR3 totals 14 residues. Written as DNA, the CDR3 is TGTGCCAGCAGTTGGACAGGGAGCTCCTACGAGCAGTACTTC. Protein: CASSWTGSSYEQYF.

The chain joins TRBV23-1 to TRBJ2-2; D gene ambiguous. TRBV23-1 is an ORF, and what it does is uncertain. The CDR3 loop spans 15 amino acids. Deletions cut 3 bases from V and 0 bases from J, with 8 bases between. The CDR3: CASSHRRANTGELFF. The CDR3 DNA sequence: TGCGCCAGCAGTCACCGGCGAGCGAACACCGGGGAGCTGTTTTTT.

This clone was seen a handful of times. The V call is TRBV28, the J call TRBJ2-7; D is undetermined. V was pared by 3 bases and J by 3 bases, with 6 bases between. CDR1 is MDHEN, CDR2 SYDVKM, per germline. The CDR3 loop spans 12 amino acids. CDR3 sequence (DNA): TGTGCCAGCAGTTTTGATTTCTACGAGCAGTACTTC. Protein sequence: CASSFDFYEQYF.

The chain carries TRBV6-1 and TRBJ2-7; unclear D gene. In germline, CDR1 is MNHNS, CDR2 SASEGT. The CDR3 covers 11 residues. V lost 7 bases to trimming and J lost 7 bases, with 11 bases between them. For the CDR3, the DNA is TGTGCCAGCACTTCCTCCTGGGAGCAGTACTTC. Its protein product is CASTSSWEQYF.

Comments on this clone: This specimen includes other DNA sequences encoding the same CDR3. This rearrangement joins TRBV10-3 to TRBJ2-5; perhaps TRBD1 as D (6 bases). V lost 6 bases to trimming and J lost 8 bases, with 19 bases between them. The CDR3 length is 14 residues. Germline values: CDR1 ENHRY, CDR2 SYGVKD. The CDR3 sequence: CAISKGGYGETQYF. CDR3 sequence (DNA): TGTGCCATCAGCAAAGGGGGTTACGGAGAAACCCAGTACTTC.

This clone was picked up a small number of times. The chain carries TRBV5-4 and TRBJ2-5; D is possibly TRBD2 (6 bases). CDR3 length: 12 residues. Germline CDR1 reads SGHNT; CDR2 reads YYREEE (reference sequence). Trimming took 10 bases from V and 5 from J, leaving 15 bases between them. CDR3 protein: CAVGEEDETQYF. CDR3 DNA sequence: TGTGCCGTGGGGGAGGAGGACGAGACCCAGTACTTC. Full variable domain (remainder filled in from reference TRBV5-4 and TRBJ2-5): ETGVTQSPTHLIKTRGQQVTLRCSSQSGHNTVSWYQQALGQGPQFIFQYYREEENGRGNFPPRFSGLQFPNYSSELNVNALELDDSALYLCAVGEEDETQYFGPGTRLLVL.

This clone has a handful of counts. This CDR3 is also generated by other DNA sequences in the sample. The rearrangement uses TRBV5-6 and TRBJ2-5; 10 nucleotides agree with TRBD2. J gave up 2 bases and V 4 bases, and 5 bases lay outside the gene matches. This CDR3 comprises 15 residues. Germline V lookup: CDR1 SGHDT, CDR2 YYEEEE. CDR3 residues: CASSLRLAGQETQYF. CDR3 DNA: TGTGCCAGCAGCCTCCGACTAGCGGGTCAAGAGACCCAGTACTTC.

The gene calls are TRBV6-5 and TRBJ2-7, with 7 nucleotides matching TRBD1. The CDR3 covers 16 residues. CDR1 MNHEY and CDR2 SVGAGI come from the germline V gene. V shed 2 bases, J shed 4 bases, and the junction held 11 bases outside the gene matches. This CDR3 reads CASSYAPGTVAYEQYF. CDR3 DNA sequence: TGTGCCAGCAGTTACGCTCCCGGGACAGTCGCGTACGAGCAGTACTTC.

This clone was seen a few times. The CDR3 loop is CASSLSGINEKLFF. CDR3 nucleotide sequence: TGTGCCAGCAGCTTGTCGGGGATAAATGAAAAACTGTTTTTT. The genes are TRBV5-4 and TRBJ1-4, with unresolved D. The V and J ends lost 1 base and 5 bases respectively, with 9 bases between them. Germline assignment: CDR1 SGHNT and CDR2 YYREEE (reference sequence). The CDR3 spans 14 residues.

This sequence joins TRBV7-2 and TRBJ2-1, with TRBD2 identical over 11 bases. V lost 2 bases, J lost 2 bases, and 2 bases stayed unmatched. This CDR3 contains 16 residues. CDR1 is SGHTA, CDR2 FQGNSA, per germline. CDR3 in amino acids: CASSLRGLAAYNEQFF. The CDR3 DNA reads TGTGCCAGCAGCTTACGGGGACTAGCGGCCTACAATGAGCAGTTCTTC.

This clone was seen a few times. The CDR3 DNA follows: TGTGCCAGCAGCTACAGCGGTAACACCGGGGAGCTGTTTTTT. Its translation is CASSYSGNTGELFF. The chain has TRBV11-2 and TRBJ2-2; D may be TRBD2 (5 bases). Looked up from germline, CDR1 is SGHAT and CDR2 is FQNNGV. The CDR3 is 14 residues long. V lost 4 bases and J 2 bases, leaving 8 bases between the germline ends.

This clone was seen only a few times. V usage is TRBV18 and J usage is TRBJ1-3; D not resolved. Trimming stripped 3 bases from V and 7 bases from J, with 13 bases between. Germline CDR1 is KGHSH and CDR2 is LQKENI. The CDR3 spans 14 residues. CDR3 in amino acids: CASSPRKGRNTIYF. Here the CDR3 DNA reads TGTGCCAGCTCACCTCGGAAGGGTCGGAACACCATATATTTT.

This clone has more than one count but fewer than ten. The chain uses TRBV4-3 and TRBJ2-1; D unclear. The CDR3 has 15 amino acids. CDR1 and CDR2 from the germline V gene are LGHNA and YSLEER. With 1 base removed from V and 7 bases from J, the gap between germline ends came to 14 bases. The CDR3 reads CASSQAAAVQNEQFF. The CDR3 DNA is TGCGCCAGCAGCCAAGCGGCTGCAGTTCAAAATGAGCAGTTCTTC.

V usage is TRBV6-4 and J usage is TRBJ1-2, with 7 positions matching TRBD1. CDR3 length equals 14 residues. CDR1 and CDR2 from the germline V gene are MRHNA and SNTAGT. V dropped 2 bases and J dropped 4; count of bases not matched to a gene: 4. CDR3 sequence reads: CASSDPRDSYGYTF. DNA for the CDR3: TGTGCCAGCAGTGACCCGCGGGACAGCTATGGCTACACCTTC.

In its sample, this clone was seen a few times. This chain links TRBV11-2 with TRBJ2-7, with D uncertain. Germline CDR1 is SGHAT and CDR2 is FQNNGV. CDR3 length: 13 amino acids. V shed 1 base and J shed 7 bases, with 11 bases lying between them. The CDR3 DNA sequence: TGTGCCAGCAGCTTAGTTTCCCAAGGGGAGCAGTACTTC. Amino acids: CASSLVSQGEQYF. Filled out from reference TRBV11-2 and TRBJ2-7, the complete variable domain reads EAGVAQSPRYKIIEKRQSVAFWCNPISGHATLYWYQQILGQGPKLLIQFQNNGVVDDSQLPKDRFSAERLKGVDSTLKIQPAKLEDSAVYLCASSLVSQGEQYFGPGTRLTVT.

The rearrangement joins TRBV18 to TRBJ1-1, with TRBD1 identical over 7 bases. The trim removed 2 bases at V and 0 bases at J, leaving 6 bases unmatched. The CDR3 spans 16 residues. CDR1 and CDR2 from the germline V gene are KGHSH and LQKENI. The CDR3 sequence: CASSPRGGQMNTEAFF. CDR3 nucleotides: TGTGCCAGCTCACCAAGGGGGGGACAGATGAACACTGAAGCTTTCTTT.

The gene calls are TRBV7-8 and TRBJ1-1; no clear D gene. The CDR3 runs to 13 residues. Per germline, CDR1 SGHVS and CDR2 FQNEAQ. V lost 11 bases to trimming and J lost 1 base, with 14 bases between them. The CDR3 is CAAALDSNTEAFF. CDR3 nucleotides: TGTGCCGCCGCCCTAGACTCGAACACTGAAGCTTTCTTT.

CDR3 residues: CASSLAGGRYEQYF. The CDR3 DNA is TGTGCCAGCAGCTTGGCAGGGGGACGGTACGAGCAGTACTTC. The chain employs TRBV5-4 and TRBJ2-7; TRBD1 agrees at 7 bases. Germline V lookup: CDR1 SGHNT, CDR2 YYREEE (reference sequence). V was pared by 0 bases and J by 4 bases, with 4 bases of the junction left unmatched. The CDR3 spans 14 residues.

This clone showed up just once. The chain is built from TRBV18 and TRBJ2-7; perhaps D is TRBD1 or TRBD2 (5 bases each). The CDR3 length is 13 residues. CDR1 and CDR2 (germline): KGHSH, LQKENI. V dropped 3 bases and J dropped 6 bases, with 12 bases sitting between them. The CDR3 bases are TGTGCCAGCTCACCCCACCGGGACGCCGAGCAGTACTTC. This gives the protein CASSPHRDAEQYF.

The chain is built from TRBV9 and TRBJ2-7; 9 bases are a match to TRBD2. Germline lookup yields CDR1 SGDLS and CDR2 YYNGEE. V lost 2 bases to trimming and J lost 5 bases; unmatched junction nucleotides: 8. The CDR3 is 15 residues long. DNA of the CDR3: TGTGCCAGCAGCGTGGGCGGGAGGGCCGGCCACGAGCAGTACTTC. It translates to CASSVGGRAGHEQYF. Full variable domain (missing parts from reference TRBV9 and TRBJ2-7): DSGVTQTPKHLITATGQRVTLRCSPRSGDLSVYWYQQSLDQGLQFLIQYYNGEERAKGNILERFSAQQFPDLHSELNLSSLELGDSALYFCASSVGGRAGHEQYFGPGTRLTVT.

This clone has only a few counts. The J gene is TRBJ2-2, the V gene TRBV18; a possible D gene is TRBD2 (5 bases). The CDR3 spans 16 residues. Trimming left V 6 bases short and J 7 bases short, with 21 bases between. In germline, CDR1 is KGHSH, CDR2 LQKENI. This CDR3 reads CASSPPRPTSGGELFF. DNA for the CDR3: TGTGCCAGCTCCCCTCCTCGGCCCACCAGCGGCGGGGAGCTGTTTTTT.

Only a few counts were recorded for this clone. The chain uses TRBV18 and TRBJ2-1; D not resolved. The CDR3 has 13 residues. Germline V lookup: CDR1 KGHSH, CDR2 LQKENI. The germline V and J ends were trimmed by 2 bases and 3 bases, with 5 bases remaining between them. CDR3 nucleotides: TGTGCCAGCTCACCAAACTTCTACAATGAGCAGTTCTTC. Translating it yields CASSPNFYNEQFF. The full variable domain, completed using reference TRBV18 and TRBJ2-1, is NAGVMQNPRHLVRRRGQEARLRCSPMKGHSHVYWYRQLPEEGLKFMVYLQKENIIDESGMPKERFSAEFPKEGPSILRIQQVVRGDSAAYFCASSPNFYNEQFFGPGTRLTVL.

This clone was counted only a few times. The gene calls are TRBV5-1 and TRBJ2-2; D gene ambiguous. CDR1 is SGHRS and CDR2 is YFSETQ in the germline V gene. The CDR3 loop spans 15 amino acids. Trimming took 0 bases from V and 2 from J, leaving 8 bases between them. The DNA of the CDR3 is TGCGCCAGCAGCTTGGCGGTCCTTAACACCGGGGAGCTGTTTTTT. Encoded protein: CASSLAVLNTGELFF.

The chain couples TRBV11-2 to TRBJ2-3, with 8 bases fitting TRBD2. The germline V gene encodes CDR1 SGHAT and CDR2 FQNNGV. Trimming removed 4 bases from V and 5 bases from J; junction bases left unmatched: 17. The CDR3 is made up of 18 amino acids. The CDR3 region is CASSSPRWTGGMIDTQYF. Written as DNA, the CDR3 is TGTGCCAGCAGCTCCCCCCGGTGGACGGGAGGGATGATAGATACGCAGTATTTT. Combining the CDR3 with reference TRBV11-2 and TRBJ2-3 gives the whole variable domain EAGVAQSPRYKIIEKRQSVAFWCNPISGHATLYWYQQILGQGPKLLIQFQNNGVVDDSQLPKDRFSAERLKGVDSTLKIQPAKLEDSAVYLCASSSPRWTGGMIDTQYFGPGTRLTVL.

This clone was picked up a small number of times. The CDR3 region has the DNA TGTGCCCGCCGGGACCGGAACACTGAAGCTTTCTTT. Protein product: CARRDRNTEAFF. The chain recombines TRBV6-6 with TRBJ1-1; tentative D call: TRBD1 (5 bases). Between the trimmed V and J ends, which lost 11 bases and 1 base, there was a span of 11 bases. This CDR3 contains 12 residues. The germline V gene encodes CDR1 MNHNY and CDR2 SVGAGI (reference sequence).

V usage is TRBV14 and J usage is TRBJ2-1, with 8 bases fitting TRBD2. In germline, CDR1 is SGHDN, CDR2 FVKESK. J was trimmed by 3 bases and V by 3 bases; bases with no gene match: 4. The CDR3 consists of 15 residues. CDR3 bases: TGTGCCAGCAGCCACGTACTAGCGGACTACAATGAGCAGTTCTTC. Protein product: CASSHVLADYNEQFF.

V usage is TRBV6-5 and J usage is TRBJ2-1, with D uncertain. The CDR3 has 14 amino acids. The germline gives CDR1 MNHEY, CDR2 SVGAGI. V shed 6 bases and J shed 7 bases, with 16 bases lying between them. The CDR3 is CASRWSQARNEQFF. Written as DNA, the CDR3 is TGTGCCAGCAGGTGGTCCCAAGCACGTAATGAGCAGTTCTTC.

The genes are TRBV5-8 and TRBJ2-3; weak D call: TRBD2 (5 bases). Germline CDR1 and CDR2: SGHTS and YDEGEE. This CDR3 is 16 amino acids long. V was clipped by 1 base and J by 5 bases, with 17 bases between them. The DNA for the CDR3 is TGTGCCAGCAGCTTGATGGTTAGCGACCGGGGAGATACGCAGTATTTT. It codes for CASSLMVSDRGDTQYF.

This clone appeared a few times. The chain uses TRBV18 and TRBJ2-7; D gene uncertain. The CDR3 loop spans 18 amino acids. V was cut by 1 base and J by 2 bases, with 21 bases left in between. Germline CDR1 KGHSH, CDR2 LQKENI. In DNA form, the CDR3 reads TGTGCCAGCTCACCACGGTGGCGGACCGAGAGAAAGGCCTACGAGCAGTACTTC. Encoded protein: CASSPRWRTERKAYEQYF. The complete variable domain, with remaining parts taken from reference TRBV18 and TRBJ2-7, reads NAGVMQNPRHLVRRRGQEARLRCSPMKGHSHVYWYRQLPEEGLKFMVYLQKENIIDESGMPKERFSAEFPKEGPSILRIQQVVRGDSAAYFCASSPRWRTERKAYEQYFGPGTRLTVT.